This T cell receptor (beta chain) was captured by sequencing in a study of CD8+ T cells in alopecia areata. Sequencing used cDNA as its template, made by extracting RNA and reverse transcribing it. Repertoires were generated with immunoSEQ multiplex PCR, while TCRdb's copy carries only in-frame clones and drops some. The sample includes about 74,000 clones, 29% seen only once; the top ten take just under 15%. This clone has just a few counts. CDR1 and CDR2 from the germline V gene are SGHAT and FQNNGV. Trimming shortened V by 6 bases and J by 2 bases, and 10 bases separated the two germline ends. The CDR3 runs to 13 residues. Treatment given: oral pan-JAK inhibitor, 5-10 mg twice daily.

The rearrangement links TRBV11-2 to TRBJ1-2; possible D gene TRBD1, 5 bases. The TCR was taken from a human donor with alopecia areata. The sample was CD8+ T cells sorted from blood, taken at week 4, from a patient treated with tofacitinib. CDR3 region: CASSSEGNYGYTF. The CDR3 region has the DNA TGTGCCAGCAGTTCAGAGGGGAACTATGGCTACACCTTC. The variable domain in full, completed from reference TRBV11-2 and TRBJ1-2, reads EAGVAQSPRYKIIEKRQSVAFWCNPISGHATLYWYQQILGQGPKLLIQFQNNGVVDDSQLPKDRFSAERLKGVDSTLKIQPAKLEDSAVYLCASSSEGNYGYTFGSGTRLTVV.